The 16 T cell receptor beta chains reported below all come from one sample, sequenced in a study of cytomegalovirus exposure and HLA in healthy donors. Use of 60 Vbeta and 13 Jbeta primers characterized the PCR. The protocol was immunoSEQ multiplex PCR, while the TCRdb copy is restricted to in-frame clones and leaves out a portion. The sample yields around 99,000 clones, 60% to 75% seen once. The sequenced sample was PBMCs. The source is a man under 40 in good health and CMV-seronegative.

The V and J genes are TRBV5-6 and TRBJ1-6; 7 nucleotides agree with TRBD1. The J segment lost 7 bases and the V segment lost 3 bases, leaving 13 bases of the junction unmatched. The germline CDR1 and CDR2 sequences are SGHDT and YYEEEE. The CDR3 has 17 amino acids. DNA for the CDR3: TGTGCCAGCAGCTCAAAGATCCGGGACAGATACAATTCACCCCTCCACTTT. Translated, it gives CASSSKIRDRYNSPLHF.

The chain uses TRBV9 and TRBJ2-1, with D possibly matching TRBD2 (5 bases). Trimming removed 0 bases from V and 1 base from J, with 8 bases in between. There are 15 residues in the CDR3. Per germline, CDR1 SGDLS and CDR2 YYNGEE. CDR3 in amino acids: CASSVDGESYNEQFF. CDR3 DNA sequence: TGTGCCAGCAGCGTAGACGGGGAGTCCTACAATGAGCAGTTCTTC. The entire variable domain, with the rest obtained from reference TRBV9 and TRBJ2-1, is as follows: DSGVTQTPKHLITATGQRVTLRCSPRSGDLSVYWYQQSLDQGLQFLIQYYNGEERAKGNILERFSAQQFPDLHSELNLSSLELGDSALYFCASSVDGESYNEQFFGPGTRLTVL.

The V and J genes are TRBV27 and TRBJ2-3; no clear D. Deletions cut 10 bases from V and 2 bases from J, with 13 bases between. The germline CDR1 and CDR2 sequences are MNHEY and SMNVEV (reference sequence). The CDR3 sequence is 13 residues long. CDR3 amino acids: CATRSQNTDTQYF. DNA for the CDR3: TGTGCCACCCGTAGCCAAAACACAGATACGCAGTATTTT.

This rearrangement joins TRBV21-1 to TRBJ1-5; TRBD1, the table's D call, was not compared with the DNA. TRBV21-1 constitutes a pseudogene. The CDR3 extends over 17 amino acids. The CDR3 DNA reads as TGTGCCAGCAAAGAGGGGACAGGGAATTGGAGCAATCAGCCCCAGCATTTT. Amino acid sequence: CASKEGTGNWSNQPQHF.

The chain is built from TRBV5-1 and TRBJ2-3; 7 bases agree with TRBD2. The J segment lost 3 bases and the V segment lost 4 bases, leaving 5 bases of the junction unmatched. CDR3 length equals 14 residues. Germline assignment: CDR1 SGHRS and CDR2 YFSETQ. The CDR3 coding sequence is TGCGCCAGCAGCGGGGGGGTTTCAACAGATACGCAGTATTTT. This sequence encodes CASSGGVSTDTQYF.

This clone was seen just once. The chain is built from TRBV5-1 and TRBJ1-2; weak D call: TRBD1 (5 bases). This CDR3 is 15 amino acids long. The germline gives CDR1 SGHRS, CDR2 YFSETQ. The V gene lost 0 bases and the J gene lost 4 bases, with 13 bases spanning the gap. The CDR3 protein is CASSLVGDSIYGYTF. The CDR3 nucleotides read TGCGCCAGCAGCTTGGTGGGTGACAGTATCTATGGCTACACCTTC.

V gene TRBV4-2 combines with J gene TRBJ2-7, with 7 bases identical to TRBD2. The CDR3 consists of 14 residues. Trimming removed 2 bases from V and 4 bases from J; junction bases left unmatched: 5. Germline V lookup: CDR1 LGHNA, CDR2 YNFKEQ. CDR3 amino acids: CASSQSGIQYEQYF. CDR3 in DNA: TGTGCCAGCAGCCAAAGCGGGATACAATACGAGCAGTACTTC.

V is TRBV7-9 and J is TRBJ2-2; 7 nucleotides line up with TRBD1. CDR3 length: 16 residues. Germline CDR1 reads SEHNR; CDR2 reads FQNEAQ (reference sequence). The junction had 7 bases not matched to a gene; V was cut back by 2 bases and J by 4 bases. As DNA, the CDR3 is TGTGCCAGCAGCTTAATTTGGGACAGACTCACCGGGGAGCTGTTTTTT. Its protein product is CASSLIWDRLTGELFF.

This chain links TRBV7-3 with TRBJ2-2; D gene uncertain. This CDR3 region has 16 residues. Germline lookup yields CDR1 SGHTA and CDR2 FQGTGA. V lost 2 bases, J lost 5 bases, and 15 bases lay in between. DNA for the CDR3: TGTGCCAGCAGCTTAGGGTCGGGTTTTAAGACCGGGGAGCTGTTTTTT. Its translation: CASSLGSGFKTGELFF.

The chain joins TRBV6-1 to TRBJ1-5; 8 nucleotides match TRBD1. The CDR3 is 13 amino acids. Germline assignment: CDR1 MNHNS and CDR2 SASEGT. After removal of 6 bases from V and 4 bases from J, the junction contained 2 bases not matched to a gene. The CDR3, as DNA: TGTGCCAGCAGCAGGGGGCGGAATCAGCCCCAGCATTTT. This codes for CASSRGRNQPQHF.

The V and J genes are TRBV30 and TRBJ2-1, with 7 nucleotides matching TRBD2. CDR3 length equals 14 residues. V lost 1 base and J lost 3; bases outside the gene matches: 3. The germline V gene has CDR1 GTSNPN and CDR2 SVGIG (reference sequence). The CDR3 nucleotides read TGTGCCTGGAGTGGGAGGGAGGGCTACAATGAGCAGTTCTTC. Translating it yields CAWSGREGYNEQFF.

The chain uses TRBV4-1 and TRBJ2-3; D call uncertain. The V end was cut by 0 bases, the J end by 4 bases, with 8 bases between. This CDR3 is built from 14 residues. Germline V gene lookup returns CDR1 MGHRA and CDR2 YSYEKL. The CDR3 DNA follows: TGCGCCAGCAGCCAAGAGAATGCGGCAGATACGCAGTATTTT. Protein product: CASSQENAADTQYF.

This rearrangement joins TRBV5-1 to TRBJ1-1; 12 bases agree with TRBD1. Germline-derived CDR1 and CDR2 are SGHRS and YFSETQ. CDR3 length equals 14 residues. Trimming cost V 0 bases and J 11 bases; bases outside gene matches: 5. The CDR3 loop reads CASSLESGQGAAFF. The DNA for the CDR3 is TGCGCCAGCAGCTTGGAGTCGGGACAGGGGGCCGCTTTCTTT. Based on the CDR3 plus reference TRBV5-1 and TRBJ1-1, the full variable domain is KAGVTQTPRYLIKTRGQQVTLSCSPISGHRSVSWYQQTPGQGLQFLFEYFSETQRNKGNFPGRFSGRQFSNSRSEMNVSTLELGDSALYLCASSLESGQGAAFFGQGTRLTVV.

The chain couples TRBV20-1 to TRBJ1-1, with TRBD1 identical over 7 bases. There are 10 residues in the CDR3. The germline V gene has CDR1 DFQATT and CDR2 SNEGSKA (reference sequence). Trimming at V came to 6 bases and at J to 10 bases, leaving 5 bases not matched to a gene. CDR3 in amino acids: CSARGSGAFF. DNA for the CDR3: TGCAGTGCCAGGGGGTCAGGAGCTTTCTTT.

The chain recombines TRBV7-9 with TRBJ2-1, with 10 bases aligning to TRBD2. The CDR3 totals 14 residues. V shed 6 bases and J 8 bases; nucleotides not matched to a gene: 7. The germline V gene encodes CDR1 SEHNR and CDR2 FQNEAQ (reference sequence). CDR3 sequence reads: CASRPGTSVHEQFF. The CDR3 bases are TGTGCCAGCAGACCCGGGACTAGCGTCCATGAGCAGTTCTTC.

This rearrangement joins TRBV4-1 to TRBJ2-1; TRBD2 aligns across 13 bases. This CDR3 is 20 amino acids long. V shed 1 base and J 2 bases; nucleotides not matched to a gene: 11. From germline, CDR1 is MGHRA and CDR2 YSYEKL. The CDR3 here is CASSQGGLAGERRAYNEQFF. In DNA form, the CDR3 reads TGCGCCAGCAGCCAAGGCGGACTAGCGGGAGAAAGGAGGGCCTACAATGAGCAGTTCTTC.